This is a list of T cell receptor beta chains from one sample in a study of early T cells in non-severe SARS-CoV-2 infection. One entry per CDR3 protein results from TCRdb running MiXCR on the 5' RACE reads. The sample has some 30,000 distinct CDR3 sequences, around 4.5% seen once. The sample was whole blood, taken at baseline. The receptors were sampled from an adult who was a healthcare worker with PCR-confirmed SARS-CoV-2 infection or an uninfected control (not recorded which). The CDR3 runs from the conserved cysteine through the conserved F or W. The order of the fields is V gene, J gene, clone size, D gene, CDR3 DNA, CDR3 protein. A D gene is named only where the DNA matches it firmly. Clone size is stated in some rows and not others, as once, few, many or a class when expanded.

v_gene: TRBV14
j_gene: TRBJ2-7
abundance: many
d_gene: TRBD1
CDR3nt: TGTGCCAGCAGCTTGACCCGGGACAGAAGATACGAGCAGTACTTC
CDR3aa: CASSLTRDRRYEQYF

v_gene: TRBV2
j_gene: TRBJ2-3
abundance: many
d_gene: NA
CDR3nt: TGTGCCAGCAGTGGGCAGGGAAAGGCAGATACGCAGTATTTT
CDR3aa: CASSGQGKADTQYF

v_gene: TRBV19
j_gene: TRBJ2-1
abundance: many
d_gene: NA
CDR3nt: TGTGCCAGTAGTCCCTCATCTGATCCCTACAATGAGCAGTTCTTC
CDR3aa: CASSPSSDPYNEQFF

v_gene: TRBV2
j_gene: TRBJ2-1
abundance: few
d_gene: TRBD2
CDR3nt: TGTGCCAGCCAAAGAGGGACTATCAATGAGCAGTTCTTC
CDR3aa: CASQRGTINEQFF

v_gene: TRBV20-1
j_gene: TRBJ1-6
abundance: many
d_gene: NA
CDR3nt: TGCAGTGCTACCCATGGGGGAGGGTCACCCCTCCACTTT
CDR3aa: CSATHGGGSPLHF

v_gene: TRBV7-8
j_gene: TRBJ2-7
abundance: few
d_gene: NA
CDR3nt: TGTGCCAGCAGCTTAGGAGGGTCAAGCTCCTACGAGCAGTACTTC
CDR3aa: CASSLGGSSSYEQYF

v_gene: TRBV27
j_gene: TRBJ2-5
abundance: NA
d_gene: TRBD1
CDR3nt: TGTGCCAGCATAGGGGGCTACCAAGAGACCCAGTACTTC
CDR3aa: CASIGGYQETQYF

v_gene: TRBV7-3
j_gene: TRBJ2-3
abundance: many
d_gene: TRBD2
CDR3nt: TGTGCCAGCAGCTGGGGACTAGGCACAGATACGCAGTATTTT
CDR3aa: CASSWGLGTDTQYF

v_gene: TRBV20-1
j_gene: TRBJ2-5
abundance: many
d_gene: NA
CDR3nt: TGCAGTGCTAGGTTCAACTACCAAGAGACCCAGTACTTC
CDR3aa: CSARFNYQETQYF

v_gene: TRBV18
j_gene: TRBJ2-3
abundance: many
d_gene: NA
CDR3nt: TGTGCCAGCTCACCACCGGCAGACACAGATACGCAGTATTTT
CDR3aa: CASSPPADTDTQYF

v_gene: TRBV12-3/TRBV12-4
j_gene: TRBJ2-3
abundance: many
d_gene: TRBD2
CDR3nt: TGTGCCAGCAGTTTACAACTAGCGGGGTACACAGATACGCAGTATTTT
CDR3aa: CASSLQLAGYTDTQYF

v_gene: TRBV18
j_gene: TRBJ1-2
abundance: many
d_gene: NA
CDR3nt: TGTGCCAGCTCACTCGAGACAGCCTATGGCTACACCTTC
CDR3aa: CASSLETAYGYTF

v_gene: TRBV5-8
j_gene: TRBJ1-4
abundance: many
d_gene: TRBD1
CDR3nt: TGTGCCAGCAGCCCTAGAGGACAGGGTAATGAAAAACTGTTTTTT
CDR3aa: CASSPRGQGNEKLFF

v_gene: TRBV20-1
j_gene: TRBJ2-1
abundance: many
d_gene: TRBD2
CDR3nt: TGCAGTGCTGAGAGCGGGGAGCGGGTCAGCAATGAGCAGTTCTTC
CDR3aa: CSAESGERVSNEQFF

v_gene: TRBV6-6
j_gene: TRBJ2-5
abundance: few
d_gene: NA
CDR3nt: TGTGCCAGCAGTTACTCCGAGGCGACAGGGACCCAGTACTTC
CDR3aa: CASSYSEATGTQYF

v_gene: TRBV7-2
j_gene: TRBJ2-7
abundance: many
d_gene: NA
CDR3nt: TGTGCCAGCAGCCCCACCTGGGTTACCTCCTACGAGCAGTACTTC
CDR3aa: CASSPTWVTSYEQYF

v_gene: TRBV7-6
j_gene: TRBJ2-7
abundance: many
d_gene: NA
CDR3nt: TGTGCCAGCAGCCCACTACAGGGCAACTACGAGCAGTACTTC
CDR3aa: CASSPLQGNYEQYF

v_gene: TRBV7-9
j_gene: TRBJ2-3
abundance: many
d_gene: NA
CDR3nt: TGTGCCAGCAGCTACAAGGGAGCGCGACGGTGGGCAGATACGCAGTATTTT
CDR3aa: CASSYKGARRWADTQYF

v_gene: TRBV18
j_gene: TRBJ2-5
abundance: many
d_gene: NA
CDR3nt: TGTGCCAGCTCACTCCCAGGGTCTCAGGGCCAAGAGACCCAGTACTTC
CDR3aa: CASSLPGSQGQETQYF

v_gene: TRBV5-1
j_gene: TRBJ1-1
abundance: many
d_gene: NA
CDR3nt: TGCGCCAGCAGCTTGGTCGGAGGGTCGAACACTGAAGCTTTCTTT
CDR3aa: CASSLVGGSNTEAFF

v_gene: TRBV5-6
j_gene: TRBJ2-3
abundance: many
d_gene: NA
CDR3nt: TGTGCCAGCAGCTTGGGGCCTTATTCTAGCACAGATACGCAGTATTTT
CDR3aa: CASSLGPYSSTDTQYF

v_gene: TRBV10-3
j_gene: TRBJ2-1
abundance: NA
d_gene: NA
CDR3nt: TGTGCCATCAGTAGCGGTAGCTCCTACAATGAGCAGTTCTTC
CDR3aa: CAISSGSSYNEQFF

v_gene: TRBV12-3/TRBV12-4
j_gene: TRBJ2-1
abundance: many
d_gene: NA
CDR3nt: TGTGCCAGCAGAATGATTCTAAACAATGAGCAGTTCTTC
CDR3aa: CASRMILNNEQFF

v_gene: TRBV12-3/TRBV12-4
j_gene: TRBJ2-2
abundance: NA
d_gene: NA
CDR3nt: TGTGCCAGCAGTTTGCCCAGGGTAGGAGGGACCGGGGAGCTGTTTTTT
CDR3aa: CASSLPRVGGTGELFF

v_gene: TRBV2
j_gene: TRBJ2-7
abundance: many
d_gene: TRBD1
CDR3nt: TGTGCCAGCAGGGATTGGACAGGGTCCTACGAGCAGTACTTC
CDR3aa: CASRDWTGSYEQYF

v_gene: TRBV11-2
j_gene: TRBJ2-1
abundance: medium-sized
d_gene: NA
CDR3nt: TGTGCCAGCAGCTTAGTCGGGGGTCGTGAGCAGTTCTTC
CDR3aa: CASSLVGGREQFF

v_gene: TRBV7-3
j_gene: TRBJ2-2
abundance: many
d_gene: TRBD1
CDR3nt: TGTGCCAGCAGTCCACAGGGGGCAGCCGGGGAGCTGTTTTTT
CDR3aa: CASSPQGAAGELFF

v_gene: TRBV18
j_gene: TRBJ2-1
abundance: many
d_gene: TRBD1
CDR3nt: TGTGCCAGCTCATTGTACCGCCCGGACAGGGGCTCCTACAATGAGCAGTTCTTC
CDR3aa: CASSLYRPDRGSYNEQFF

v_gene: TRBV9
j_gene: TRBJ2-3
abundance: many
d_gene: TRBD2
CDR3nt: TGTGCCAGCAGCGCAACTAGCGGGGGGGCCGGCACAGATACGCAGTATTTT
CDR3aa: CASSATSGGAGTDTQYF

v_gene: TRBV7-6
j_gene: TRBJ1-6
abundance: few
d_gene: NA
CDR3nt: TGTGCCAGCAGCTTAGCCGGGGAAAATTCACCCCTCCACTTT
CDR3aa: CASSLAGENSPLHF

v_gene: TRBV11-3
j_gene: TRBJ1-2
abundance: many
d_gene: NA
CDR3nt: TGTGCCAGCAGCTTCCGGACAGCGAACTATGGCTACACCTTC
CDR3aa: CASSFRTANYGYTF